The text below deals with one T cell receptor beta chain. This CDR3 has 16 amino acids. V lost 5 bases and J lost 0, with 14 bases in between. From germline, CDR1 is KGHSH and CDR2 LQKENI. This entry comes from a study of blood T cell repertoires in COVID-19. About the research overall: Both acute and convalescent COVID-19 samples were obtained from the United States, Italy and Spain. T cells, B-cell-depleted T cells, or PBMCs provided the cDNA or gDNA that served as material.

The data were produced by immunoSEQ multiplex PCR, yet TCRdb's version contains in-frame clones alone and is incomplete. The table lists tens of thousands of clones, about nine tenths of them singletons. The sequence came from a man aged 70 or older with acute or convalescent COVID-19. The sequenced sample was peripheral blood. The chain joins TRBV18 to TRBJ2-1; a weak D match, TRBD1 (5 bases). CDR3 sequence reads: CASSSTAPRSYNEQFF. The CDR3 DNA reads as TGTGCCAGCTCATCGACAGCGCCCCGCTCCTACAATGAGCAGTTCTTC.